This TCR beta chain was captured in a study of blood T cell repertoires in COVID-19. The CDR3 loop spans 15 amino acids. V lost 6 bases and J 1 base, leaving 13 bases between the germline ends. In germline, CDR1 is KGHSH, CDR2 LQKENI. Only in-frame clones appear in the TCRdb table, and some are missing; sequencing was by immunoSEQ multiplex PCR. In the table there are tens of thousands of clones, roughly 91% of which are singletons. This chain uses TRBV18 with TRBJ1-5; D call uncertain. This clonotype was obtained from a woman aged 35 to 49 who had recovered from COVID-19. Sample: PBMCs or T cells enriched from blood (not recorded which). The CDR3 spells CASSSRAGSNQPQHF. The CDR3 DNA is TGTGCCAGCTCGTCAAGGGCGGGGAGCAATCAGCCCCAGCATTTT.